The present T cell receptor (beta chain) was sequenced within a study of T cell responses to AZD1222 COVID-19 vaccine. Study-level findings and limits: Seropositive at baseline were only a handful of AZD1222 recipients. Donor demographics were predominantly white British with a female majority; clonal diversity may be underestimated.

A word on this clone: The antigen is unknown.

Profiling relied on immunoSEQ multiplex PCR, and the TCRdb table lists in-frame clones only, not all of them. The table lists about 86,000 clones, approximately 89% of them singletons. Trimming took off 6 bases at V and 5 bases at J, with 11 bases between the two ends. Looked up from germline, CDR1 is MNHEY and CDR2 is SVGAGI. This CDR3 region has 13 residues. The sequence was collected from an adult who received the AZD1222 COVID-19 vaccine. The chain is built from TRBV6-5 and TRBJ1-5; D unclear. This sample comprised peripheral blood, obtained 28 days after the second AZD1222 dose. The CDR3 DNA follows: TGTGCCAGCAGACAAGTCTACGATCAGCCCCAGCATTTT. Translated, it gives CASRQVYDQPQHF.